A single sample is the source of the 12 T cell receptor beta chains below, sequenced in a study of blood T cell repertoires in COVID-19. The protocol was immunoSEQ multiplex PCR, while the TCRdb copy is restricted to in-frame clones and leaves out a portion. Here the sample spans under 200,000 clones, 70% to 90% being singletons. Sequencing was performed on peripheral blood. These receptors came from a man between 45 and 60 years old with active or convalescent COVID-19.

V gene TRBV12-3 or TRBV12-4 combines with J gene TRBJ2-7; no definite D call. With 1 base removed from V and 8 bases from J, the gap between germline ends came to 6 bases. CDR3 length equals 11 residues. CDR3 sequence (DNA): TGTGCCAGCAGTTTAGGAGGTCAGCAGTACTTC. Translation: CASSLGGQQYF.

This rearrangement joins TRBV2 to TRBJ2-5; D is ambiguous. This CDR3 is built from 11 residues. Germline V gene lookup returns CDR1 SNHLY and CDR2 FYNNEI. Trimming stripped 6 bases from V and 4 bases from J, with 6 bases between. CDR3 nucleotides: TGTGCCAGCAGCGCGATAGAGACCCAGTACTTC. Its translation: CASSAIETQYF.

The chain uses TRBV6-2 or TRBV6-3 and TRBJ1-2, with D possibly TRBD1 on 6 matching bases. The ends were cut back, 2 bases at V and 8 bases at J, with 15 bases in the middle. Per the germline V gene, CDR1 is MNHEY and CDR2 is SVGEGT. The CDR3 loop spans 14 amino acids. CDR3 DNA sequence: TGTGCCAGCAGTTACGGGACACCCTTGGGCGGCTACACCTTC. Translating it yields CASSYGTPLGGYTF.

This clone was observed once. The V call is TRBV5-1, the J call TRBJ1-1; 9 nucleotides agree with TRBD1. J was trimmed by 4 bases and V by 3 bases; bases with no gene match: 7. The CDR3 is made up of 15 amino acids. The germline CDR1 and CDR2 sequences are SGHRS and YFSETQ. The CDR3 nucleotides read TGCGCCAGCAGCTCCGGGACAGGGAGGAGCACTGAAGCTTTCTTT. It codes for CASSSGTGRSTEAFF.

The V call is TRBV28, the J call TRBJ2-7, with 12 bases fitting TRBD2. After removal of 8 bases from V and 0 bases from J, the junction contained 2 bases not matched to a gene. From germline, CDR1 is MDHEN and CDR2 SYDVKM. The CDR3 consists of 14 residues. CDR3 DNA sequence: TGTGCCAGCCTGACTAGCGGGAGCTCCTACGAGCAGTACTTC. As protein: CASLTSGSSYEQYF.

This clone was seen only once. As DNA, the CDR3 is TGTGCCAGCAGCTCAAGTCGGGGACAGGGAAGTGGCTACACCTTC. Amino acids: CASSSSRGQGSGYTF. This chain uses TRBV7-9 with TRBJ1-2; 9 bases map to TRBD1. The ends lost 4 bases at V and 7 bases at J; junction bases unmatched: 10. There are 15 residues in the CDR3. Germline CDR1 is SEHNR and CDR2 is FQNEAQ (reference sequence).

The chain uses TRBV3-1 (or the pseudogene TRBV3-2) and TRBJ1-5, with D possibly being TRBD1 (5 bases). The CDR3 sequence is 12 residues long. CDR1 is LGHDT, CDR2 YNNKEL, per germline (reference sequence). V was trimmed by 1 base and J by 9 bases, leaving 7 bases between them. The CDR3, as DNA: TGTGCCAGCAGCCAAGTCGGGGGGCCCCAGCATTTT. Residues: CASSQVGGPQHF.

The V gene is TRBV27, the J gene TRBJ2-3; 8 bases line up with TRBD2. After removal of 7 bases from V and 2 bases from J, the junction contained 11 bases not matched to a gene. The CDR3 sequence is 16 residues long. Per the germline V gene, CDR1 is MNHEY and CDR2 is SMNVEV (reference sequence). CDR3 nucleotide sequence: TGTGCCAGCACCACGGGGGGGGGACGGAACACAGATACGCAGTATTTT. It encodes CASTTGGGRNTDTQYF.

V is TRBV4-2 and J is TRBJ2-5, with D tentatively TRBD1 (5 bases). The length of the CDR3 is 15 residues. The V end was cut by 0 bases, the J end by 4 bases, with 12 bases between. Germline V gene sequence: CDR1 LGHNA, CDR2 YNFKEQ. CDR3 nucleotide sequence: TGTGCCAGCAGCCAAGAAGTGGCTAGGGGAGAGACCCAGTACTTC. It yields the protein CASSQEVARGETQYF.

The rearrangement joins TRBV7-3 to TRBJ1-3; D is unclear. V was cut by 3 bases and J by 0 bases, with 3 bases left in between. The CDR3 is made up of 13 amino acids. Germline CDR1 reads SGHTA; CDR2 reads FQGTGA. The CDR3 protein is CASSFGSGNTIYF. The CDR3 DNA reads as TGTGCCAGCAGCTTCGGCTCTGGAAACACCATATATTTT.

This chain links TRBV12-5 with TRBJ2-2; 7 bases fit TRBD1. Germline lookup yields CDR1 LGHNT and CDR2 FRNRAP. V shed 1 base and J 0 bases; nucleotides not matched to a gene: 2. The length of the CDR3 is 16 residues. This CDR3 reads CASGLDRGPNTGELFF. DNA of the CDR3: TGTGCTAGTGGTTTGGACAGGGGACCGAACACCGGGGAGCTGTTTTTT.

The J gene is TRBJ1-2, the V gene TRBV25-1, with 11 nucleotides matching TRBD1. V lost 3 bases and J lost 4; bases outside the gene matches: 7. In germline, CDR1 is MGHDK, CDR2 SYGVNS. This CDR3 has 16 amino acids. CDR3 nucleotides: TGTGCCAGCAGTGAGCCGGGGACAGGGGGTGTCTATGGCTACACCTTC. Amino acid sequence: CASSEPGTGGVYGYTF.